This TCR beta chain was captured in a study of cytomegalovirus exposure and HLA in healthy donors. Study-wide findings and caveats: Most likely, a cluster of highly shared sequence variants arose as a sequencing artifact. A later look showed TCR association rates differing by HLA locus, highest for DRB1 and lowest for HLA-C.

The PCR contained 60 Vbeta and 13 Jbeta primers. The assay was immunoSEQ multiplex PCR, and TCRdb's table has in-frame clones only and misses some. The sample shows about 180,000 clones, 80% to 85% of them seen only once. This CDR3 region has 12 residues. V dropped 5 bases and J dropped 6 bases, with 8 bases sitting between them. CDR1 is SNHLY, CDR2 FYNNEI, per germline. To note about this clone: Its target is not known.

The sequenced sample consisted of PBMCs. The rearrangement joins TRBV2 to TRBJ2-1, with D maybe TRBD2 (5 bases). This receptor was identified in a young man in good health and CMV-seronegative. The CDR3 spells CASSYTSNEQFF. The DNA of the CDR3 is TGTGCCAGCAGTTATACTAGCAATGAGCAGTTCTTC.